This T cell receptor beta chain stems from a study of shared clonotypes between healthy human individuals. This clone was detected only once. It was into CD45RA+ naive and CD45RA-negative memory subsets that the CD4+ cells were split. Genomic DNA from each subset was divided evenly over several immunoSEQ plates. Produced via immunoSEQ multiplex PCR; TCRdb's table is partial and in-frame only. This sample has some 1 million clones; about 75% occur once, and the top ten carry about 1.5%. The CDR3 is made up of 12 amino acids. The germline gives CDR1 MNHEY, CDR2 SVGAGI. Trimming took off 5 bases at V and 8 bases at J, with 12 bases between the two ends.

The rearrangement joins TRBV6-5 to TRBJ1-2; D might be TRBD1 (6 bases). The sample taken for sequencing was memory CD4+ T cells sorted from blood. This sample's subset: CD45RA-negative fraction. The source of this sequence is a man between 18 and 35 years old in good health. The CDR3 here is CASSVQGGGYTF. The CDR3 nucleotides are TGTGCCAGCAGTGTACAGGGTGGAGGCTACACCTTC.